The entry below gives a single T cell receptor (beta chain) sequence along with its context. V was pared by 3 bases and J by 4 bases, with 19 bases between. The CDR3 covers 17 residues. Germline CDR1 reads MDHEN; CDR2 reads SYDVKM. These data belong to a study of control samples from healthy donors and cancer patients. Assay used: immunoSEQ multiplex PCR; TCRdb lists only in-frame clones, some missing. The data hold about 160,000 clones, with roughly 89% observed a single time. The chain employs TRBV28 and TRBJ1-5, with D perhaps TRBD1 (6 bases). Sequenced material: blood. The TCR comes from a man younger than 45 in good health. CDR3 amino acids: CASSFQSGDRPNQPQHF. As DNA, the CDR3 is TGTGCCAGCAGTTTCCAGTCCGGCGACAGGCCTAATCAGCCCCAGCATTTT.